This entry concerns a single TCR beta chain. The antigen is unknown. CDR1 and CDR2 from the germline V gene are GTSNPN and SVGIG (reference sequence). This CDR3 has 17 amino acids. V shed 7 bases and J shed 1 base, with 24 bases lying between them. These data are taken from a study of cytomegalovirus exposure and HLA in healthy donors. Study outcomes and limitations: The presence/absence work took it that sequencing depth was about the same across donors. Some TCR beta chains (around 160 of them) were listed as cytomegalovirus-associated. Most of the TCR beta V segments (in an earlier analysis) were productive either about 87% or about 30% of the time.

Researchers ran the PCR with 60 Vbeta and 13 Jbeta primers. Here immunoSEQ multiplex PCR was the method, and the copy in TCRdb shows in-frame clones only, minus some. Among under 250,000 clones, approximately 80% were seen once, and the ten largest hold less than 4.5%. Sequenced sample: PBMCs. The chain employs TRBV30 and TRBJ2-3, with TRBD1 as a possible D gene (6 bases). The receptor was derived from a male donor in good health and CMV-seronegative. CDR3 DNA: TGTGCCTTAACCCAAGCGAGGGGGAGTAGGGGCACAGATACGCAGTATTTT. Protein: CALTQARGSRGTDTQYF. Supplemented by reference TRBV30 and TRBJ2-3, the full variable domain reads SQTIHQWPATLVQPVGSPLSLECTVEGTSNPNLYWYRQAAGRGLQLLFYSVGIGQISSEVPQNLSASRPQDRQFILSSKKLLLSDSGFYLCALTQARGSRGTDTQYFGPGTRLTVL.